The 22 T cell receptor beta chains below all came from one sample that was sequenced in a study of shared clonotypes between healthy human individuals. Profiling relied on immunoSEQ multiplex PCR, and the TCRdb table lists in-frame clones only, not all of them. The sample includes roughly 2.5 million clones, around nine tenths of them seen just once. Specimen: naive CD4+ T cells sorted from blood. Subset here: CD45RA+ positively selected. These TCRs come from a man between 18 and 35 years old in good health.

This chain joins TRBV5-4 and TRBJ2-5, with TRBD1 matching 7 bases. Trimming cost V 1 base and J 6 bases; bases outside gene matches: 6. The germline V gene has CDR1 SGHNT and CDR2 YYREEE (reference sequence). The CDR3 extends over 14 amino acids. CDR3 DNA: TGTGCCAGCAGCTTGTTAGGGGGCGTCCAGACCCAGTACTTC. This translates into CASSLLGGVQTQYF.

This clone showed up just a few times. At the DNA level, this CDR3 is encoded by other sequences in the same sample as well. The chain joins TRBV18 to TRBJ2-7; 8 bases are a match to TRBD1. J was trimmed by 5 bases and V by 3 bases; bases with no gene match: 6. Germline-derived CDR1 and CDR2 are KGHSH and LQKENI. The CDR3 length is 14 residues. The CDR3 DNA reads TGTGCCAGCTCACCCCGGACAGGGACGGACGAGCAGTACTTC. It specifies CASSPRTGTDEQYF.

The J gene is TRBJ2-2, the V gene TRBV5-5, with D perhaps TRBD1 (6 bases). Germline lookup yields CDR1 SGHKS and CDR2 YYEKEE (reference sequence). The CDR3 totals 16 residues. V shed 3 bases and J shed 0 bases, with 12 bases lying between them. CDR3 loop: CASSSGTGTNTGELFF. CDR3 coding DNA: TGTGCCAGCAGCTCGGGTACAGGGACGAACACCGGGGAGCTGTTTTTT.

Comment on this clone: The identical CDR3 is also encoded by other nucleotide sequences in the sample. The V and J genes are TRBV6-1 and TRBJ2-3; no firm D call. The CDR3 contains 11 residues. The germline V gene encodes CDR1 MNHNS and CDR2 SASEGT. Deletions cut 5 bases from V and 6 bases from J, with 6 bases between. CDR3 in DNA: TGTGCCAGCAGTCTGGGGGATACGCAGTATTTT. Protein sequence: CASSLGDTQYF.

The rearrangement uses TRBV18 and TRBJ1-2, with 8 bases matching TRBD1. The CDR3 covers 15 residues. V dropped 3 bases and J dropped 7; count of bases not matched to a gene: 10. Germline-derived CDR1 and CDR2 are KGHSH and LQKENI. The CDR3 bases are TGTGCCAGCTCACCCATGGACAGGGTTCACTTTGGCTACACCTTC. Translating it yields CASSPMDRVHFGYTF.

Notes on this clone: Distinct nucleotide sequences in the sample also encode this CDR3. For the CDR3, the DNA is TGTGCCAGTAGCGGGACACGGAACACTGAAGCTTTCTTT. This encodes CASSGTRNTEAFF. This chain links TRBV19 with TRBJ1-1; the D gene is possibly TRBD1 (6 bases). The CDR3 is 13 amino acids. The V and J ends lost 6 bases and 1 base respectively, with 9 bases between them. The germline V gene encodes CDR1 LNHDA and CDR2 SQIVND (reference sequence).

The CDR3 DNA reads as TGCGCCAGCAGCCAAGGGATGTTAGCGGGAGTACGGTACGAGCAGTACTTC. Protein sequence: CASSQGMLAGVRYEQYF. The chain combines TRBV4-3 with TRBJ2-7; 9 bases map to TRBD2. J lost 4 bases, V lost 1 base, and 11 bases had no gene match. This CDR3 is 17 amino acids long. In germline, CDR1 is LGHNA, CDR2 YSLEER.

This rearrangement joins TRBV30 to TRBJ2-7; the match to TRBD2 covers 7 bases. The CDR3 is 15 residues long. Germline V CDR1 and CDR2: GTSNPN, SVGIG (reference sequence). The ends lost 0 bases at V and 1 base at J; junction bases unmatched: 6. In DNA, the CDR3 is TGTGCCTGGAGTGTAGGGCGGGGGAGTTCCTACGAGCAGTACTTC. It is translated as CAWSVGRGSSYEQYF.

The J gene is TRBJ2-1, the V gene TRBV5-1, with D possibly being TRBD2 (6 bases). V gave up 8 bases and J gave up 6 bases, with 21 bases separating them. The germline gives CDR1 SGHRS, CDR2 YFSETQ. The CDR3 totals 15 residues. CDR3 in amino acids: CASQTGGAGTNEQFF. In nucleotides, the CDR3 is TGCGCCAGTCAAACCGGGGGAGCAGGGACCAATGAGCAGTTCTTC.

The V gene is TRBV5-4, the J gene TRBJ2-2; a possible D gene is TRBD1 (5 bases). The CDR3 spans 16 residues. The V gene lost 1 base and the J gene lost 4 bases, with 14 bases spanning the gap. CDR1 is SGHNT, CDR2 YYREEE, per germline (reference sequence). CDR3 amino acids: CASSLYSGSRTGELFF. CDR3 sequence (DNA): TGTGCCAGCAGCTTGTATTCAGGGTCGCGCACCGGGGAGCTGTTTTTT.

J is TRBJ2-5 and V is TRBV19; possible D gene TRBD2, 5 bases. Trimming removed 11 bases from V and 0 bases from J, with 10 bases in between. This CDR3 has 12 amino acids. In germline, CDR1 is LNHDA, CDR2 SQIVND (reference sequence). The CDR3 protein is CAERRDQETQYF. In DNA, the CDR3 is TGTGCCGAGAGGCGGGACCAAGAGACCCAGTACTTC. The full variable domain, completed using reference TRBV19 and TRBJ2-5, is DGGITQSPKYLFRKEGQNVTLSCEQNLNHDAMYWYRQDPGQGLRLIYYSQIVNDFQKGDIAEGYSVSREKKESFPLTVTSAQKNPTAFYLCAERRDQETQYFGPGTRLLVL.

The gene calls are TRBV7-2 and TRBJ2-5, with D perhaps TRBD2 (5 bases). There are 14 residues in the CDR3. Trimming removed 2 bases from V and 0 bases from J, with 7 bases in between. In germline, CDR1 is SGHTA, CDR2 FQGNSA. The CDR3 protein is CASSLRGNQETQYF. CDR3 coding DNA: TGTGCCAGCAGCTTACGGGGTAACCAAGAGACCCAGTACTTC.

The CDR3 nucleotides read TGTGCCAGCACCAATCAAGGGGCGGGAGCTAATGAAAAACTGTTTTTT. The encoded protein is CASTNQGAGANEKLFF. The chain is built from TRBV7-9 and TRBJ1-4; D is perhaps TRBD1 (5 bases). Between the trimmed V and J ends, which lost 7 bases and 3 bases, there was a span of 18 bases. The CDR3 sequence is 16 residues long. Looked up from germline, CDR1 is SEHNR and CDR2 is FQNEAQ (reference sequence).

The V gene is TRBV10-3, the J gene TRBJ2-3, with D tentatively TRBD2 (7 bases). CDR1 and CDR2 from the germline V gene are ENHRY and SYGVKD. The V end was cut by 5 bases, the J end by 4 bases, with 13 bases between. The CDR3 runs to 14 residues. The CDR3 protein is CAISKGGGADTQYF. In DNA, the CDR3 is TGTGCCATCAGTAAAGGAGGGGGGGCAGATACGCAGTATTTT.

The chain couples TRBV14 to TRBJ1-1; perhaps TRBD1 as D (5 bases). Trimming stripped 0 bases from V and 5 bases from J, with 19 bases between. CDR3 length: 17 residues. Germline values: CDR1 SGHDN, CDR2 FVKESK. CDR3: CASSQDQGLGGSTEAFF. The CDR3 region has the DNA TGTGCCAGCAGCCAAGATCAGGGCCTGGGTGGAAGTACTGAAGCTTTCTTT.

This chain connects TRBV7-9 to TRBJ2-1; 8 bases map to TRBD2. The length of the CDR3 is 17 residues. V was clipped by 0 bases and J by 8 bases; unmatched bases: 12. Germline lookup yields CDR1 SEHNR and CDR2 FQNEAQ (reference sequence). This chain's CDR3 is CASSLAKSGRAIYEQFF. CDR3 nucleotides: TGTGCCAGCAGCTTAGCGAAGTCCGGGAGGGCTATATATGAGCAGTTCTTC.

The chain uses TRBV2 and TRBJ2-1, with D possibly TRBD1 on 6 matching bases. V lost 7 bases to trimming and J lost 5 bases, with 21 bases between them. The CDR3 is 16 amino acids. Germline V gene sequence: CDR1 SNHLY, CDR2 FYNNEI. The CDR3 reads CASTARDIFPHNEQFF. DNA of the CDR3: TGTGCCAGCACGGCCCGGGACATCTTTCCCCACAATGAGCAGTTCTTC.

This clone has a single count. The J gene is TRBJ1-2, the V gene TRBV7-2, with D possibly matching TRBD1 (6 bases). Germline assignment: CDR1 SGHTA and CDR2 FQGNSA. The CDR3 has 12 residues. V lost 4 bases and J 5 bases, leaving 8 bases between the germline ends. The CDR3 here is CASSSGEYGYTF. The CDR3 DNA reads TGTGCCAGCAGCTCAGGGGAGTATGGCTACACCTTC. The variable domain in full, completed from reference TRBV7-2 and TRBJ1-2, reads GAGVSQSPSNKVTEKGKDVELRCDPISGHTALYWYRQSLGQGLEFLIYFQGNSAPDKSGLPSDRFSAERTGGSVSTLTIQRTQQEDSAVYLCASSSGEYGYTFGSGTRLTVV.

The genes are TRBV5-1 and TRBJ1-4; D remains unclear. The V end was cut by 7 bases, the J end by 6 bases, with 22 bases between. The CDR3 contains 16 residues. In germline, CDR1 is SGHRS, CDR2 YFSETQ. Here the CDR3 DNA reads TGCGCCAGCGGCCTCACCGGCAGTCTACCCCATGAAAAACTGTTTTTT. Its protein is CASGLTGSLPHEKLFF.

V gene TRBV11-3 combines with J gene TRBJ2-7; D tentatively fits TRBD1 or TRBD2 (6 bases each). Trimming stripped 3 bases from V and 11 bases from J, with 17 bases between. This CDR3 has 13 amino acids. CDR1 is SGHNT, CDR2 YENEEA, per germline. The CDR3 is CASSFVPQGRKYF. DNA of the CDR3: TGTGCCAGCAGCTTTGTCCCCCAGGGGAGGAAGTACTTC.

The CDR3 region has the DNA TGCAGCGCAGTGACAGGGCTAAACATTCAGTACTTC. This gives the protein CSAVTGLNIQYF. The chain has TRBV29-1 and TRBJ2-4, with 7 bases matching TRBD1. Germline V gene data show CDR1 as SQVTM and CDR2 as ANQGSEA. The CDR3 extends over 12 amino acids. Trimming at V came to 7 bases and at J to 6 bases, leaving 6 bases not matched to a gene.

This chain links TRBV5-1 with TRBJ1-1; possible D gene TRBD1, 5 bases. The germline V and J ends were trimmed by 4 bases and 0 bases, with 13 bases remaining between them. The length of the CDR3 is 15 residues. Germline values: CDR1 SGHRS, CDR2 YFSETQ. The CDR3 coding sequence is TGCGCCAGCAGCCCCTATGGAGGGGTGAACACTGAAGCTTTCTTT. It specifies CASSPYGGVNTEAFF.